The 15 T cell receptor beta chains below all came from one sample that was sequenced in a study of T cell responses to AZD1222 COVID-19 vaccine. The table came from immunoSEQ multiplex PCR; TCRdb's copy has only in-frame clones and leaves some out. The sample has 95,000 to 110,000 clones; around 93% are singletons. The material sequenced was peripheral blood, taken 28 days after the second AZD1222 dose. The source is an adult who received the AZD1222 COVID-19 vaccine.

The chain combines TRBV5-1 with TRBJ1-3; 8 nucleotides line up with TRBD1. V gave up 4 bases and J gave up 2 bases; unmatched junction bases: 5. CDR1 and CDR2 (germline): SGHRS, YFSETQ. CDR3 length: 15 residues. CDR3 region: CASSLGQGTGNTIYF. The CDR3 coding sequence is TGCGCCAGCAGCCTAGGACAGGGCACTGGAAACACCATATATTTT.

The chain has TRBV9 and TRBJ1-2; D is uncertain. V lost 0 bases and J 0 bases, leaving 9 bases between the germline ends. The V gene's germline CDR1 is SGDLS and CDR2 YYNGEE. The CDR3 runs 15 residues. The CDR3 loop reads CASSVDPSSNYGYTF. CDR3 DNA sequence: TGTGCCAGCAGCGTAGACCCCAGCTCTAACTATGGCTACACCTTC.

V and J are TRBV12-3 or TRBV12-4 and TRBJ2-1; D call uncertain. The CDR3 spans 10 residues. Trimming pared 5 bases from V and 9 bases from J, leaving 5 bases between. CDR3: CASSNGEQFF. DNA of the CDR3: TGTGCCAGCAGTAACGGTGAGCAGTTCTTC.

This chain connects TRBV5-1 to TRBJ2-3; weak D call: TRBD1 (6 bases). The CDR3 extends over 13 amino acids. The V gene lost 5 bases and the J gene lost 6 bases, with 13 bases spanning the gap. Per the germline V gene, CDR1 is SGHRS and CDR2 is YFSETQ. The CDR3 DNA sequence: TGCGCCAGCAGATCCAGGGGCAGTGATACGCAGTATTTT. This translates into CASRSRGSDTQYF.

V gene TRBV3-1 (or the pseudogene TRBV3-2) combines with J gene TRBJ2-2; 7 bases fit TRBD2. Germline V gene lookup returns CDR1 LGHDT and CDR2 YNNKEL (reference sequence). CDR3 length: 17 residues. V shed 0 bases, J shed 7 bases, and the junction held 11 bases outside the gene matches. CDR3 nucleotides: TGTGCCAGCAGCCAAGATGTGGGTAGCGGGCGGGTCGGGGAGCTGTTTTTT. Its translation: CASSQDVGSGRVGELFF.

The rearrangement uses TRBV19 and TRBJ1-1; 8 bases are shared with TRBD1. Germline assignment: CDR1 LNHDA and CDR2 SQIVND (reference sequence). The CDR3 has 14 amino acids. The junction had 5 bases not matched to a gene; V was cut back by 4 bases and J by 4 bases. CDR3 bases: TGTGCCAGTAGTACTTGGACAGGGCCCACTGAAGCTTTCTTT. It translates to CASSTWTGPTEAFF.

The rearrangement joins TRBV4-1 to TRBJ2-2; no reliable D call. Germline loops: CDR1 MGHRA, CDR2 YSYEKL. The CDR3 loop spans 16 amino acids. The germline V and J ends were trimmed by 1 base and 7 bases, with 16 bases remaining between them. CDR3 nucleotide sequence: TGCGCCAGCAGCCAAGTGACGGCAGTTCGTGGCGGGGAGCTGTTTTTT. Its protein product is CASSQVTAVRGGELFF.

V usage is TRBV27 and J usage is TRBJ2-7; no reliable D call. CDR1 and CDR2 from the germline V gene are MNHEY and SMNVEV (reference sequence). V dropped 5 bases and J dropped 2 bases, with 7 bases sitting between them. CDR3 length: 12 residues. The CDR3 DNA reads as TGTGCCAGCAGTCGAACGACCTACGAGCAGTACTTC. Its protein product is CASSRTTYEQYF.

This chain links TRBV9 with TRBJ1-1; 9 bases are a match to TRBD1. CDR1 and CDR2 from the germline V gene are SGDLS and YYNGEE. The CDR3 contains 16 residues. After removal of 4 bases from V and 1 base from J, the junction contained 8 bases not matched to a gene. CDR3 DNA: TGTGCCAGCAGCAAACAGGGGGCACCCTCGAACACTGAAGCTTTCTTT. Residues: CASSKQGAPSNTEAFF.

The V gene is TRBV7-8, the J gene TRBJ2-4; D gene unclear. The CDR3 consists of 11 residues. The V end was cut by 5 bases, the J end by 4 bases, with 3 bases between. Looked up from germline, CDR1 is SGHVS and CDR2 is FQNEAQ. CDR3 nucleotide sequence: TGTGCCAGCAGCCTTAAAAACATTCAGTACTTC. It encodes CASSLKNIQYF.

This clone was recorded only once. The chain links TRBV4-2 to TRBJ1-5; 8 bases agree with TRBD1. The germline V gene encodes CDR1 LGHNA and CDR2 YNFKEQ. The CDR3 is made up of 14 amino acids. Trimming cost V 7 bases and J 7 bases; bases outside gene matches: 9. CDR3 protein: CASTPDRDRQPQHF. Here the CDR3 DNA reads TGTGCCAGCACCCCGGACAGGGATAGGCAGCCCCAGCATTTT.

The chain couples TRBV19 to TRBJ1-2; D is unclear. Trimming stripped 7 bases from V and 4 bases from J, with 10 bases between. The CDR3 spans 12 residues. CDR1 and CDR2 from the germline V gene are LNHDA and SQIVND (reference sequence). In DNA, the CDR3 is TGTGCCAGTACCACGGAGGTCTATGGCTACACCTTC. This translates into CASTTEVYGYTF.

The chain couples TRBV10-3 to TRBJ1-1; D is undetermined. V was cut by 2 bases and J by 0 bases, with 7 bases left in between. CDR3 length: 14 residues. Germline V gives CDR1 ENHRY, CDR2 SYGVKD. The CDR3 DNA is TGTGCCATCAGTGAGGGGCAAATGAACACTGAAGCTTTCTTT. Translated: CAISEGQMNTEAFF.

V is TRBV5-1 and J is TRBJ2-1, with TRBD1 matching 7 bases. From germline, CDR1 is SGHRS and CDR2 YFSETQ. J was trimmed by 5 bases and V by 4 bases; bases with no gene match: 6. CDR3 length: 14 residues. CDR3 sequence reads: CASSPGTVDNEQFF. The DNA of the CDR3 is TGCGCCAGCAGCCCCGGGACAGTTGACAATGAGCAGTTCTTC.

This clone turned up a few times. The V gene is TRBV19, the J gene TRBJ1-6, with a tentative D call TRBD1 (5 bases). This CDR3 contains 14 residues. CDR1 is LNHDA, CDR2 SQIVND, per germline (reference sequence). The V end was cut by 3 bases, the J end by 9 bases, with 12 bases between. The CDR3 DNA sequence: TGTGCCAGTAGTATGGTCAGGGCGAGTTCACCCCTCCACTTT. Translating gives CASSMVRASSPLHF.